This T cell receptor beta chain stems from a study of T cell repertoires in cytomegalovirus infection (dated by TCRdb to between 2018 and 2021). Study-wide context: Donor HLA type was relevant to the analysis, as public TCR beta signatures indicated carriage of CMV infection together with the matching HLA type.

General conclusions and limits of the study: The ex vivo response was dominated by HLA-C-restricted CMV-specific TCR beta clonotypes, which also provided the single most frequent clonotype in two of eight donors. In both this cohort and an independent cohort of over 350 donors, the cumulative frequency of public TCR beta family members distinguished carriers of CMV infection plus the relevant HLA type.

Sequencing was performed on an Illumina HiSeq 1500. TCRdb handled the public reads itself, with Q25 trimming in fastp and clone calling in MiXCR, and kept productive beta chains. For every CDR3 protein sequence, its rows merge into one entry that carries the most common genes and DNA. The sample profile shows about 490,000 distinct CDR3 sequences; about 25% of them were found once. Of the sample, about 13% falls within the top ten clones. CDR1 and CDR2 (DFQATT, SNEGSKA) derive from the germline V gene (reference sequence). The CDR3 runs 16 amino acids, cysteine and phenylalanine included. CDR3 DNA is the only sequence kept; it has 48 bases, read in frame from the first base. V is cut by 2 bases and J by 2 bases, and the space between the germline ends is 15 bases. Details on this clonotype: The antigen it binds to is not known. Per-base qualities were not stored, and no clone one base away is much larger.

The chain was built from TRBV20-1 and TRBJ2-2; TRBD2 might be the D gene, on 5 matching bases. Source material: PBMCs. This clonotype originated in a human donor in good health (CMV status not recorded). Some clones in this sample may be carry-over from other donors' samples. The bases read TGCAGTGCTAGACGAAGCGGACGGGCCAACACCGGGGAGCTGTTTTTT. It translates to CSARRSGRANTGELFF.